The rows below give T cell receptor beta chains drawn from one sample of a study of cytomegalovirus exposure and HLA in healthy donors. Sequenced by immunoSEQ multiplex PCR; TCRdb stores in-frame clones only, minus some. The table records roughly 160,000 clones, about four fifths of them present only once. The sample comprised PBMCs. Receptors originate from a man aged 25-45 years in good health and CMV-seronegative. Each CDR3 is given with its conserved first and last residue. A D gene is named only where the DNA matches it firmly. Clone size, where shown, is once, few, many, or a class for clones that have expanded.

CDR3nt	CDR3aa	d_gene	v_gene	j_gene	abundance
TGTGCCCGGAGACAGGGGGCGCGTGGCTACACCTTC	CARRQGARGYTF	TRBD1	TRBV30	TRBJ1-2	NA
TGTGCCAGCAGCTTATCGGGACAGCCAGGTTCCGGGGAGCTGTTTTTT	CASSLSGQPGSGELFF	TRBD1	TRBV7-2	TRBJ2-2	NA
TGTGCCAGCAGCCTACGCAGGCTCAGCTACGAGCAGTACTTC	CASSLRRLSYEQYF	NA	TRBV5-8	TRBJ2-7	NA
TGTGCCAGCAGTGATGCGGTGTGGAATTCACCCCTCCACTTT	CASSDAVWNSPLHF	NA	TRBV25-1	TRBJ1-6	NA
TGTGCCTGGAGTGAAGCGAGTCGGGGGGAGACCCAGTACTTC	CAWSEASRGETQYF	NA	TRBV30	TRBJ2-5	NA
TGTGCCACACAGGGGGCTCCGGGTGAGCAGTACTTC	CATQGAPGEQYF	TRBD1	TRBV6-1	TRBJ2-7	NA
TGTGCCAGCAGCCGTTCTTACGGTTCACCCCTCCACTTT	CASSRSYGSPLHF	NA	TRBV27	TRBJ1-6	NA
TGCAGCGTTGGGGAGGTCCATAAGGGCTACACCTTC	CSVGEVHKGYTF	NA	TRBV29-1	TRBJ1-2	NA
TGTGCCAGCAGCCCTTGGACAAACTCCTACGAGCAGTACTTC	CASSPWTNSYEQYF	NA	TRBV7-8	TRBJ2-7	few
TGTGCCAGCAGCCCTCGACTGCGTGACAATGAGCAGTTCTTC	CASSPRLRDNEQFF	NA	TRBV7-7	TRBJ2-1	NA
TGTGCCAGCAGCGTAGGGACAGGGACCCACGAGCAGTACTTC	CASSVGTGTHEQYF	TRBD1	TRBV9	TRBJ2-7	NA